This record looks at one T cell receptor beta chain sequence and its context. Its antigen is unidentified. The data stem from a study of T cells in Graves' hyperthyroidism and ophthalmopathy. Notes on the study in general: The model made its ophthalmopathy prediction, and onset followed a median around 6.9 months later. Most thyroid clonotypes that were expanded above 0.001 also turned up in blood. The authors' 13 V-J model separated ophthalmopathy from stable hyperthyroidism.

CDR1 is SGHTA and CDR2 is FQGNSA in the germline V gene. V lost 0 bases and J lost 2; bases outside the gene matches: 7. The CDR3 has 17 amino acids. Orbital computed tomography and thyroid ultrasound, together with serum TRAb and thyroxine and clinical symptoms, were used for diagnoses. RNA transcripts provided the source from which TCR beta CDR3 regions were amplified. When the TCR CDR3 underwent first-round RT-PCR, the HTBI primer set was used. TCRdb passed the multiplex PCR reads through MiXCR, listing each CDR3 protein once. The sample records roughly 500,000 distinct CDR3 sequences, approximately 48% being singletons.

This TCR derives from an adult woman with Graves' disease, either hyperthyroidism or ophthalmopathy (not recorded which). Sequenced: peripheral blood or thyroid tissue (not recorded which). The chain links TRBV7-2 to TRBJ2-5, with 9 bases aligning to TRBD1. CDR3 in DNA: TGTGCCAGCAGCTTAGCGCGATTGGGACAGGGACAAGAGACCCAGTACTTC. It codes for CASSLARLGQGQETQYF.